The source of this T cell receptor (beta chain) is a study of blood T cells in healthy people across ages. The CDR3 is 14 residues long. The J segment lost 5 bases and the V segment lost 6 bases, leaving 10 bases of the junction unmatched. CDR1 SGHAT and CDR2 FQDESV come from the germline V gene (reference sequence). The second PCR ran about 6 to 12 cycles with a sample-barcoded 5' primer and J-beta primers. TCRdb called the 5' RACE reads again in MiXCR, with one record for every CDR3 protein. The sample has some 700,000 distinct CDR3 sequences, roughly 47% seen once. Overall study results and limits: Changes seen in expanded clonotypes were possibly confounded by donor CMV status left unknown.

The donors, all healthy, were Caucasians living in Russia, aged 6 to 90. About this clonotype itself: Antigen: not known.

The clonotype was recovered from a woman aged 60-70 years in good health. Input material: blood. The J gene is TRBJ2-7, the V gene TRBV11-1; 7 bases are shared with TRBD2. CDR3: CASRRMAGVNEQYF. DNA of the CDR3: TGTGCCAGCAGAAGAATGGCGGGAGTTAACGAGCAGTACTTC.